This T cell receptor (beta chain) comes out of a study of cytomegalovirus exposure and HLA in healthy donors (TCRdb year 2017). Some background on the complete study: An earlier analysis of some 600 of the donors reported over 250 Gb of sequence data and 90 million to 120 million unique TCR beta sequences obtained from about 179 million T cells. A separate validation cohort of approximately 120 different subjects was used in addition to the 666-subject first cohort. Typing coverage varied by locus: roughly 620-640 donors for A, B, C, DRB1 and DQB1; more than 500 for DQA1; around 570 for DPA1; fewer than 480 for DPB1. An earlier analysis of several hundred of the donors applied high-throughput TCR beta sequencing to assess whether each TCR beta V gene segment acted as functional or pseudogenic. Because of strong linkage in the cohort, roughly five DR-DQ haplotypes were treated as single units for association and clustering. The study aimed to test whether signatures of past pathogen exposure could be identified by cataloging public T cell receptors. Of the approximately 400 genotyped donors, around 81% fell in the genetic ancestry cluster associated with self-reported Caucasian donors. A later genetic analysis used genome-wide SNP genotypes for about 65% of the 666 donors, treating that subset as a discovery cohort. The T cell repertoires of some 700 subjects were profiled by immunosequencing and related to cytomegalovirus serostatus. HLA typing included class I and class II loci at four-digit resolution. All discovery cohort repertoires had been generated using a single sequencing platform. Donor age, sex, ethnicity and CMV serostatus were collected together with the repertoire data. Rather than drawing on any new phenotypic data, the later analysis identified candidate immune exposures from TCR beta sequences and the way those sequences occurred across donors. To predict cytomegalovirus infection status, the study brought together high-throughput TCR immunosequencing, statistical association of individual TCRs with disease status, and machine learning. Among several hundred genotyped donors of the cohort, an average of approximately 220,000 unique TCR beta nucleotide sequences was sequenced per donor, of which about 18% were non-productive. Roughly 300 gigabases of sequencing data and approximately 80 million unique TCR sequences were included in an early release covering about 700 HLA-typed donors. A later analysis re-examined previously published TCR beta repertoires from several hundred donors and added high-resolution HLA genotyping to investigate patterns of TCR occurrence. General study outcomes and caveats: The study listed approximately 160 TCR beta chains as associated with cytomegalovirus. A later analysis found that TCR association rates varied across HLA loci, with DRB1 alleles showing the most associated TCRs and HLA-C alleles the fewest. In a later analysis, HLA-associated TCR beta chains were found to be more clonally expanded and to have lower generation probabilities than equally common non-associated chains. At a false discovery rate of 0.05, a later analysis linked 15,000 to 20,000 TCR beta sequences to specific HLA alleles. The presence/absence analyses assumed that sequencing depth was roughly uniform across donors, and that assumption may not be true. In a later genetic analysis, a missense DCLRE1C variant was associated with V-gene and J-gene trimming of TCR beta chains, and the association was replicated in an independent cohort. HLA typing was unavailable for some donors at each locus, so association tests used only the typed subset. Cytomegalovirus status was reported to be diagnosed by the classifier with high specificity and sensitivity in both the original and validation cohorts. CMV serostatus was the only immune exposure information available for the cohort. In an earlier analysis of some 500 of the donors, most TCR beta V segments were observed in productive rearrangements about 87% or about 30% of the time, broadly matching IMGT annotations. Assigning TCR associations to individual alleles was difficult when HLA alleles, especially DR and DQ, strongly co-occurred. Because counts were too low, roughly 17 rarely observed V segments, including chromosome 9 orphons, were left out of the earlier analysis of a few hundred of the donors. Because the 87-base-pair reads could not distinguish some IMGT-functional V segments, including TRBV6-2 and TRBV6-3, those segments were excluded. The authors suggested that the approach could potentially be extended to other disease states and immunological phenotypes. A further reported finding was that TCR beta sequences accurately predicted the HLA-A and HLA-B alleles for most subjects in the first cohort. Linkage disequilibrium might explain the correlated functional status among segregating V segments, but an unknown experimental factor could not be ruled out. In a later genetic analysis, fewer N-insertions in productive TCRs were reported among donors in an Asian-associated ancestry cluster than the roughly 700-donor mean. A cluster of highly shared sequence variants was judged likely to represent a technical artifact of the sequencing pipeline. The cohort was sequenced for TCR beta chains only, and without alpha or paired-chain data the features that could be detected were limited. While some public TCRs were present in many individuals, most TCR sequences turned up only very rarely across donors. Most CMV-associated TCR beta chains appeared to be HLA-restricted in a later analysis, and the HLA associations seemed to be driven largely by CMV exposure. A later analysis reported that several top co-occurrence clusters appeared linked to parvovirus B19, influenza, CMV and Epstein-Barr virus. A few of the identified cytomegalovirus-associated TCR beta chains were confirmed in vitro to be specific for cytomegalovirus antigens.

Notes on this clone: Its recognized antigen is unknown. No quality values exist for individual bases; no much larger clone is one base distant.

Library preparation used the immunoSEQ multiplex PCR assay. A mixture of 60 forward primers for TCR Vbeta segments and 13 reverse primers for TCR Jbeta segments was used in the multiplex PCR. Amplification of the CDR3 region of rearranged TCR beta genes was performed with a multiplex PCR assay on genomic DNA. The amplified TCR beta libraries were sequenced on the Illumina HiSeq System as 87-base-pair reads. The authors' analysis ran thus. In a later analysis, tens of millions of unique TCR beta chains were counted across the 690 or so repertoires, and roughly 11 million of these chains were shared by at least two donors. To remove PCR and sequencing errors, raw reads were error-corrected and collapsed into unique sequences using a nearest-neighbor algorithm that merged closely related sequences. To assign V, D and J gene segments, CDR3 sequences were aligned to IMGT reference sequences. For a sequence to be retained, a match of at least six nucleotides was required to both a V gene segment and a J gene segment. A rearrangement counted as productive if the CDR3 had no stop codons and remained in frame with V and J, and every other rearrangement counted as non-productive. CDR3 was defined by IMGT convention, running from the second conserved V-encoded cysteine to the conserved J-encoded phenylalanine. Sequences without an unambiguous match to a single V gene segment were excluded from the earlier analysis of about 640 of the donors. In an earlier analysis of approximately 500 of the donors, a V segment was called functional when productive rearrangements were above 56.7%, and segregating when the standard deviation between donors exceeded 5%. A statistical classification framework was built to diagnose cytomegalovirus status from the catalog of TCR beta chain sequences. A later analysis assigned V and J genes by comparing TCR nucleotide sequences with IMGT/GENE-DB human TR gene sequences. A later analysis assigned CDR3 sequences and most-parsimonious VDJ recombination scenarios with the TCRdist pipeline. In a later analysis, each TCR beta chain was defined by its CDR3 amino acid sequence together with its V-gene family, and reads lacking a unique V-gene family were excluded. In a later analysis, 500 to 650 highly shared, low-generation-probability nucleotide sequences were removed to address suspected cross-contamination and a sequencing artifact. In a later analysis, a clonal expansion index was calculated for each public chain from normalized within-repertoire ranks of inferred template counts. In a later analysis, generation probabilities were computed with a VDJ recombination model fitted to out-of-frame rearrangements, and the resulting probabilities were checked against IGoR. Hypergeometric tests were used in a later analysis to score TCR-TCR, TCR-HLA and TCR-CMV co-occurrence, with a repertoire-size bias correction applied to the TCR pairs. False discovery rates were estimated in a later analysis by permuting HLA or CMV assignments 20 times. In a later analysis, co-occurring TCRs were grouped using DBSCAN, and TCRdist sequence similarity was added for clustering within HLA-allele-positive subsets. Co-occurrence clustering excluded repertoires with fewer than 30,000 or more than 120,000 public chains, plus five with anomalous nucleotide sharing. This is the immuneACCESS table as TCRdb keeps it, with only in-frame sequences that have V and J called. A part of the clones is gone; compared with another copy, unresolved V genes explain less than half, and the rest is unexplained. The DNA was the basis for D and trimming; V, J and clone size are from that table. This sample has fewer than 200,000 clones in its table, and more than 65% of those were observed once. Of the sample, about 3.1% falls within the top ten clones.

The cohort was made up of 666 healthy bone marrow donors. All cohort members were sampled while nominally healthy, although unrecorded immune exposures were likely present. The donor was CMV seronegative and was included in the group of 352 seronegative cohort members. A peripheral blood sample was provided by each donor, and peripheral blood mononuclear cells were used for TCR beta sequencing. Genomic DNA extraction from the blood cell samples was performed with the Qiagen DNeasy Blood Extraction Kit. Trimming removed 9 bases from V and 4 bases from J; the gene matches leave 3 bases unexplained. The CDR3 holds 13 amino acids from the cysteine to the phenylalanine. Only the CDR3 portion is preserved as DNA: 39 bases, with reading frame beginning at the first base. CDR1 SNHLY and CDR2 FYNNEI are derived from the germline V gene.

The clonotype was recovered from a female donor in good health and CMV-seronegative. Material: PBMCs. The rearranged chain carries TRBV2 and TRBJ1-3; 10 middle bases align to TRBD1. DNA sequence: TGTGCCAGACCGGGACAGGGGGGAAACACCATATATTTT. Its translation reads: CARPGQGGNTIYF.